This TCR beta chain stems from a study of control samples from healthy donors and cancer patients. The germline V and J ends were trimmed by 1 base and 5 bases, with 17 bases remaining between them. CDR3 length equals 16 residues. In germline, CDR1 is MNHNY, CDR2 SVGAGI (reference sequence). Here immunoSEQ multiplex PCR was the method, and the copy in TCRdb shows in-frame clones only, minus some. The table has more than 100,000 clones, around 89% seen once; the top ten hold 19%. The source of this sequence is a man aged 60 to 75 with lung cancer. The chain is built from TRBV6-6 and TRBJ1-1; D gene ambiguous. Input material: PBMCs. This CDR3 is CASSYYTRQSGTEAFF. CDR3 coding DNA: TGTGCCAGCAGTTACTATACCAGGCAGAGTGGTACTGAAGCTTTCTTT.